This T cell receptor beta chain stems from a study of CD8+ T cells in alopecia areata. Findings and caveats of the study: Many expanded lesional clones persisted in scalp and blood during tofacitinib treatment. Tofacitinib significantly decreased scalp clonality and expanded CD8+ clones among top 100.

TCR sequencing used cDNA made by reverse transcription of extracted RNA. The repertoire was sequenced with immunoSEQ multiplex PCR; TCRdb's copy has only in-frame clones and lacks some. This table holds 200,000 to 250,000 clones, around 57% found once. This CDR3 spans 13 amino acids. The trim removed 7 bases at V and 5 bases at J, leaving 6 bases unmatched. Germline CDR1 is MDHEN and CDR2 is SYDVKM. Concerning this clone: As yet, its antigen is unknown.

Described treatment: oral pan-JAK inhibitor, 5-10 mg twice daily. The genes are TRBV28 and TRBJ2-5; 8 bases are shared with TRBD2. The source is a human donor with alopecia areata. Sample: CD4+ T cells sorted from blood, taken at week 4, from a patient treated with tofacitinib. For the CDR3, the DNA is TGTGCCAGCACCGGGAGGGGGTGGGAGACCCAGTACTTC. Amino acid sequence: CASTGRGWETQYF.